The 21 T cell receptor beta chains presented below share a single source sample, sequenced in a study of identical twins. Each CDR3 protein gets one entry after TCRdb re-called the 5' RACE reads with MiXCR. This table holds over 250,000 distinct CDR3 sequences, 9.5% found once. The same specimen was also included in a second study, on yellow fever vaccine responses in identical twins.

The sequencing input was CD8+ T cells sorted from blood. The receptors stem from a woman aged 18 to 35 in good health.

This clonotype was counted many times. The chain recombines TRBV11-2 with TRBJ2-1, with a tentative D call TRBD2 (5 bases). The germline V and J ends were trimmed by 5 bases and 8 bases, with 10 bases remaining between them. The CDR3 has 12 amino acids. Germline V gene sequence: CDR1 SGHAT, CDR2 FQNNGV. The CDR3 region has the DNA TGTGCCAGCAGCCCTCCAGCGGATGAGCAGTTCTTC. This gives the protein CASSPPADEQFF.

This clonotype was seen ten or more times. The J gene is TRBJ2-5, the V gene TRBV29-1, with TRBD2 matching over 8 bases. Per germline, CDR1 SQVTM and CDR2 ANQGSEA. This CDR3 contains 14 residues. The ends lost 2 bases at V and 1 base at J; junction bases unmatched: 3. The CDR3 here is CSVELGRAQETQYF. CDR3 DNA: TGCAGCGTTGAACTCGGGAGGGCCCAAGAGACCCAGTACTTC.

The chain links TRBV4-3 to TRBJ2-5; possibly TRBD1 or TRBD2 for D (5 bases each). The CDR3 is made up of 15 amino acids. Germline V gene lookup returns CDR1 LGHNA and CDR2 YSLEER. Trimming took off 0 bases at V and 1 base at J, with 9 bases between the two ends. CDR3 DNA sequence: TGCGCCAGCAGCCAAGATGGGGGACCCCAAGAGACCCAGTACTTC. It encodes CASSQDGGPQETQYF.

The chain is built from TRBV28 and TRBJ2-7, with D tentatively TRBD1 (6 bases). CDR1 and CDR2 (germline): MDHEN, SYDVKM. The CDR3 spans 17 residues. V lost 3 bases to trimming and J lost 0 bases, with 18 bases between them. This chain's CDR3 is CASSFHATGLSSYEQYF. DNA of the CDR3: TGTGCCAGCAGTTTTCACGCGACAGGTTTAAGCTCCTACGAGCAGTACTTC.

The gene calls are TRBV24-1 and TRBJ2-1; 12 bases agree with TRBD2. The CDR3 runs to 20 residues. V was pared by 4 bases and J by 2 bases, with 14 bases of the junction left unmatched. Germline CDR1 is KGHDR and CDR2 is SFDVKD. CDR3 nucleotide sequence: TGTGCCACCAGTGACCTTAAAACGACTAGCGGGAGTAGTGCCTACAATGAGCAGTTCTTC. Amino acids: CATSDLKTTSGSSAYNEQFF.

This clonotype was recorded a few times. The chain links TRBV24-1 to TRBJ2-1; D ambiguous. CDR3 length: 13 amino acids. CDR1 and CDR2 from the germline V gene are KGHDR and SFDVKD. V lost 1 base, J lost 0 bases, and 0 bases lay in between. The CDR3 loop is CATSDFSYNEQFF. CDR3 bases: TGTGCCACCAGTGATTTCTCCTACAATGAGCAGTTCTTC.

The genes are TRBV7-2 and TRBJ2-5, with D perhaps being TRBD1 or TRBD2 (5 bases each). The CDR3 consists of 17 residues. Germline-derived CDR1 and CDR2 are SGHTA and FQGNSA. The V end lost 2 bases, the J end lost 1 base, and 17 bases lay between the germline ends. CDR3 DNA: TGTGCCAGCAGCTTACGGCGAAGGGGAGCCGGCCAAGAGACCCAGTACTTC. Translated: CASSLRRRGAGQETQYF.

This clonotype was observed a handful of times. The chain joins TRBV20-1 to TRBJ2-7, with D tentatively TRBD1 or TRBD2 (5 bases each). The germline V gene has CDR1 DFQATT and CDR2 SNEGSKA (reference sequence). This CDR3 has 14 amino acids. V was shortened by 6 bases and J by 4 bases, with 19 bases between the two germline ends. The CDR3 DNA sequence: TGCAGTGCCAGGTGGGACCTTACTCTGTACGAGCAGTACTTC. It encodes CSARWDLTLYEQYF.

J is TRBJ2-7 and V is TRBV27, with D possibly matching TRBD1 (6 bases). V lost 6 bases, J lost 2 bases, and 11 bases lay in between. This CDR3 comprises 13 residues. Germline CDR1 and CDR2: MNHEY and SMNVEV (reference sequence). The CDR3 coding sequence is TGTGCCAGCAGAATGACAGGACCCTACGAGCAGTACTTC. Translated, it gives CASRMTGPYEQYF.

This clonotype appeared a few times. This chain uses TRBV12-5 with TRBJ1-1; a weak D match, TRBD1 (6 bases). The CDR3 has 15 amino acids. Germline assignment: CDR1 LGHNT and CDR2 FRNRAP. Deletions cut 5 bases from V and 2 bases from J, with 15 bases between. DNA for the CDR3: TGTGCTAGTGGTGATACCTACAGGGACAACACTGAAGCTTTCTTT. It is translated as CASGDTYRDNTEAFF.

Ten or more counts support this clonotype. The V gene is TRBV7-6, the J gene TRBJ2-3; D could derive from TRBD1 or TRBD2 (5 bases each). The V end lost 3 bases, the J end lost 2 bases, and 9 bases lay between the germline ends. The germline V gene has CDR1 SGHVS and CDR2 FNYEAQ. The CDR3 runs to 14 residues. The DNA for the CDR3 is TGTGCCAGCAGCTTCACGGGACCCACAGATACGCAGTATTTT. Protein: CASSFTGPTDTQYF.

The V call is TRBV3-1, the J call TRBJ2-2, with D unresolved. The CDR3 extends over 14 amino acids. V was trimmed by 0 bases and J by 4 bases, leaving 6 bases between them. The germline gives CDR1 LGHDT, CDR2 YNNKEL (reference sequence). The CDR3 region is CASSQESPTGELFF. The CDR3 nucleotides read TGTGCCAGCAGCCAAGAATCGCCCACCGGGGAGCTGTTTTTT.

This clonotype was found a few times. V and J are TRBV3-1 and TRBJ2-5; D not resolved. Trimming took 0 bases from V and 1 from J, leaving 18 bases between them. The CDR3 contains 18 residues. In germline, CDR1 is LGHDT, CDR2 YNNKEL (reference sequence). Here the CDR3 reads CASSQEAWAEPSQETQYF. In DNA form, the CDR3 reads TGTGCCAGCAGCCAAGAAGCTTGGGCAGAACCCAGCCAAGAGACCCAGTACTTC.

This clonotype was observed a handful of times. The CDR3 here is CASRETGGPGELFF. CDR3 coding DNA: TGTGCCAGCAGAGAGACAGGGGGCCCCGGGGAGCTGTTTTTT. This rearrangement joins TRBV9 to TRBJ2-2; 10 bases are shared with TRBD1. The J segment lost 6 bases and the V segment lost 5 bases, leaving 4 bases of the junction unmatched. Germline V gene sequence: CDR1 SGDLS, CDR2 YYNGEE. There are 14 residues in the CDR3.

The sample holds many counts of this clonotype. The chain couples TRBV29-1 to TRBJ2-1, with D tentatively TRBD2 (6 bases). V was shortened by 3 bases and J by 3 bases, with 12 bases between the two germline ends. CDR1 and CDR2 (germline): SQVTM, ANQGSEA. The CDR3 spans 14 residues. CDR3 DNA: TGCAGCGTTGATACCGGGGAGGTCTACAATGAGCAGTTCTTC. Encoded protein: CSVDTGEVYNEQFF.

The V gene is TRBV30, the J gene TRBJ2-1, with no clear D. Germline CDR1 and CDR2: GTSNPN and SVGIG (reference sequence). V was clipped by 4 bases and J by 0 bases, with 7 bases between them. This CDR3 is built from 13 residues. The CDR3 DNA is TGTGCCTGGACTAGGAGCTCCTACAATGAGCAGTTCTTC. Its protein is CAWTRSSYNEQFF. Supplemented by reference TRBV30 and TRBJ2-1, the full variable domain reads SQTIHQWPATLVQPVGSPLSLECTVEGTSNPNLYWYRQAAGRGLQLLFYSVGIGQISSEVPQNLSASRPQDRQFILSSKKLLLSDSGFYLCAWTRSSYNEQFFGPGTRLTVL.

This clonotype has just one count. The rearrangement joins TRBV28 to TRBJ2-7, with D unclear. Looked up from germline, CDR1 is MDHEN and CDR2 is SYDVKM. V lost 6 bases to trimming and J lost 2 bases, with 17 bases between them. There are 15 residues in the CDR3. The CDR3 loop reads CASRDPQTQPYEQYF. The CDR3 DNA follows: TGTGCCAGCAGGGACCCCCAGACCCAACCCTACGAGCAGTACTTC.

The table lists this clonotype with a few counts. The V and J genes are TRBV7-2 and TRBJ2-7, with a possible D match to TRBD2 (6 bases). Looked up from germline, CDR1 is SGHTA and CDR2 is FQGNSA. The V end was cut by 2 bases, the J end by 3 bases, with 11 bases between. The CDR3 extends over 14 amino acids. CDR3 protein: CASSLIGGDYEQYF. The CDR3 DNA follows: TGTGCCAGCAGCTTAATCGGAGGGGACTACGAGCAGTACTTC.

This clonotype was counted a few times. The V call is TRBV11-2, the J call TRBJ2-2, with D uncertain. Trimming took off 2 bases at V and 0 bases at J, with 13 bases between the two ends. Germline V lookup: CDR1 SGHAT, CDR2 FQNNGV. CDR3 size: 17 residues. The CDR3 loop is CASSLRPALTNTGELFF. The CDR3 DNA sequence: TGTGCCAGCAGCTTAAGGCCAGCACTAACGAACACCGGGGAGCTGTTTTTT.

The chain couples TRBV29-1 to TRBJ2-3; TRBD1 matches 7 bases. J lost 4 bases, V lost 4 bases, and 11 bases had no gene match. Per the germline V gene, CDR1 is SQVTM and CDR2 is ANQGSEA. The CDR3 runs 15 residues. CDR3 nucleotide sequence: TGCAGCGTTGTTCGTGTCGACAGGGCGCCAGATACGCAGTATTTT. Its protein product is CSVVRVDRAPDTQYF.

This clonotype has a count of ten or more. The rearrangement uses TRBV28 and TRBJ2-7, with D uncertain. Germline V gene sequence: CDR1 MDHEN, CDR2 SYDVKM. The V and J ends lost 3 bases and 5 bases respectively, with 17 bases between them. The CDR3 runs to 15 residues. CDR3 region: CASSFPLAGFHEQYF. The CDR3 DNA reads as TGTGCCAGCAGTTTCCCCTTGGCAGGATTCCACGAGCAGTACTTC.